This T cell receptor (beta chain) emerged from a study of T cell changes during pregnancy in multiple sclerosis. In germline, CDR1 is SGHNT, CDR2 YENEEA. The junction had 8 bases not matched to a gene; V was cut back by 5 bases and J by 2 bases. The CDR3 runs 15 residues. Using immunoSEQ multiplex PCR, the repertoire was profiled, and TCRdb retains in-frame clones only, with some absent. The data show about 70,000 clones, around 94% seen once. The clonotype was recovered from a female donor in good health, enrolled as a control in a pregnancy study. The material sequenced was CD8+ T cells from peripheral blood mononuclear cells, taken in the third trimester of pregnancy. The chain is built from TRBV11-3 and TRBJ2-7; TRBD2 aligns across 8 bases. CDR3 protein: CASSPPRGGPYEQYF. DNA for the CDR3: TGTGCCAGCAGCCCCCCCCGGGGGGGGCCCTACGAGCAGTACTTC.